A selection of T cell receptor beta chains follows, all from one sample in a study of cytomegalovirus exposure and HLA in healthy donors. Assay: immunoSEQ multiplex PCR; the TCRdb copy retains only in-frame clones and omits some. The top ten clones hold under 4% of a sample with 60,000 to 80,000 clones, roughly 93% of them seen once. Sequenced input: PBMCs. Receptors originate from a woman aged 18-30 years in good health and CMV-seropositive. Both conserved end residues are part of each CDR3. The D gene is left open where the match is weak. Where a row states a size, it is once, few, many or the class of an expanded clone; other rows omit it.

V gene: TRBV6-6; J gene: TRBJ1-4; D gene: TRBD1; clone size: NA; CDR3 length: 15; CDR3 protein: CASSPGQGANEKLFF; CDR3 DNA: TGTGCCAGCAGTCCCGGACAGGGTGCTAATGAAAAACTGTTTTTT
V gene: TRBV13; J gene: TRBJ2-5; D gene: TRBD1; clone size: NA; CDR3 length: 13; CDR3 protein: CASRDRGLETQYF; CDR3 DNA: TGTGCCAGCCGGGACAGGGGGCTCGAGACCCAGTACTTC
V gene: TRBV5-4; J gene: TRBJ1-2; D gene: NA; clone size: once; CDR3 length: 15; CDR3 protein: CASSLGPGSNYGYTF; CDR3 DNA: TGTGCCAGCAGCTTGGGGCCGGGGTCTAACTATGGCTACACCTTC
V gene: TRBV2; J gene: TRBJ2-1; D gene: TRBD2; clone size: medium-sized; CDR3 length: 16; CDR3 protein: CASSELAGTPYNEQFF; CDR3 DNA: TGTGCCAGCAGTGAATTAGCGGGGACCCCCTACAATGAGCAGTTCTTC
V gene: TRBV27; J gene: TRBJ2-3; D gene: TRBD2; clone size: NA; CDR3 length: 15; CDR3 protein: CASSLYSWEGDTQYF; CDR3 DNA: TGTGCCAGCAGTTTATACAGTTGGGAGGGGGATACGCAGTATTTT
V gene: TRBV19; J gene: TRBJ2-7; D gene: TRBD1; clone size: NA; CDR3 length: 14; CDR3 protein: CASPTGTGAYEQYF; CDR3 DNA: TGTGCCAGTCCTACCGGGACAGGGGCCTACGAGCAGTACTTC
V gene: TRBV6-4; J gene: TRBJ2-3; D gene: NA; clone size: NA; CDR3 length: 13; CDR3 protein: CASSDRGGDTQYF; CDR3 DNA: TGTGCCAGCAGTGATCGGGGAGGAGATACGCAGTATTTT
V gene: TRBV6-1; J gene: TRBJ2-1; D gene: NA; clone size: NA; CDR3 length: 14; CDR3 protein: CASSEDWTHNEQFF; CDR3 DNA: TGTGCCAGCAGTGAAGACTGGACACACAATGAGCAGTTCTTC
V gene: TRBV5-1; J gene: TRBJ1-4; D gene: NA; clone size: NA; CDR3 length: 18; CDR3 protein: CASSLGLTGRENNEKLFF; CDR3 DNA: TGCGCCAGCAGCTTGGGGCTCACAGGCCGAGAAAATAATGAAAAACTGTTTTTT
V gene: TRBV7-8; J gene: TRBJ2-7; D gene: TRBD1; clone size: NA; CDR3 length: 15; CDR3 protein: CASIKGRDRVYEQYF; CDR3 DNA: TGTGCCAGCATCAAGGGCCGGGACAGGGTTTACGAGCAGTACTTC
V gene: TRBV19; J gene: TRBJ1-1; D gene: TRBD1; clone size: NA; CDR3 length: 17; CDR3 protein: CASSPGGQGAGYTEAFF; CDR3 DNA: TGTGCCAGTAGCCCCGGGGGACAGGGGGCGGGGTACACTGAAGCTTTCTTT
V gene: TRBV28; J gene: TRBJ2-3; D gene: NA; clone size: NA; CDR3 length: 13; CDR3 protein: CASSMTSTDTQYF; CDR3 DNA: TGTGCCAGCAGTATGACTAGCACAGATACGCAGTATTTT
V gene: TRBV7-9; J gene: TRBJ2-7; D gene: TRBD2; clone size: NA; CDR3 length: 15; CDR3 protein: CASSRGLAGVSEQYF; CDR3 DNA: TGTGCCAGCAGCCGCGGACTAGCGGGAGTGAGCGAGCAGTACTTC
V gene: TRBV6-5; J gene: TRBJ2-7; D gene: TRBD1; clone size: few; CDR3 length: 14; CDR3 protein: CASRLYDRADEQYF; CDR3 DNA: TGTGCCAGCAGACTATACGACAGGGCGGACGAGCAGTACTTC
V gene: TRBV4-2; J gene: TRBJ1-3; D gene: NA; clone size: NA; CDR3 length: 14; CDR3 protein: CASSQDRGGNTIYF; CDR3 DNA: TGTGCCAGCAGCCAAGACAGGGGCGGAAACACCATATATTTT
V gene: TRBV11-2; J gene: TRBJ2-7; D gene: NA; clone size: NA; CDR3 length: 14; CDR3 protein: CASSFWQGSYEQYF; CDR3 DNA: TGTGCCAGCAGCTTTTGGCAGGGTTCCTACGAGCAGTACTTC
V gene: TRBV28; J gene: TRBJ1-2; D gene: NA; clone size: NA; CDR3 length: 15; CDR3 protein: CASSLGGRGNYGYTF; CDR3 DNA: TGTGCCAGCAGTTTAGGGGGCCGTGGAAACTATGGCTACACCTTC